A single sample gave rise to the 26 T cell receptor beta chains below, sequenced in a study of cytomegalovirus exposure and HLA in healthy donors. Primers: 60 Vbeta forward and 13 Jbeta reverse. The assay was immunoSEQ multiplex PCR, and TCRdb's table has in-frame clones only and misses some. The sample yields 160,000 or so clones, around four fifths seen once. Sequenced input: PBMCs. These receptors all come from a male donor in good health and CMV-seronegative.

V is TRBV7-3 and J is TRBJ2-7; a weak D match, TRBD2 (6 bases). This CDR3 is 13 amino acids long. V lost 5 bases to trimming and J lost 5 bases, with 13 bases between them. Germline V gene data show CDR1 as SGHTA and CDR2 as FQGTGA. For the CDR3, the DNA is TGTGCCAGCAGCCGGGACTTGGGGAACGAGCAGTACTTC. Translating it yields CASSRDLGNEQYF.

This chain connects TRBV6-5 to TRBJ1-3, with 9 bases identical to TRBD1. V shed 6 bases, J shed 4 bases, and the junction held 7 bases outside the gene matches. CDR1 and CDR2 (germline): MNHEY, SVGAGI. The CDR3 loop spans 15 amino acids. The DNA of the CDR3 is TGTGCCAGCAGCCTCGGGACAGGGCAAGGAAACACCATATATTTT. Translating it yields CASSLGTGQGNTIYF.

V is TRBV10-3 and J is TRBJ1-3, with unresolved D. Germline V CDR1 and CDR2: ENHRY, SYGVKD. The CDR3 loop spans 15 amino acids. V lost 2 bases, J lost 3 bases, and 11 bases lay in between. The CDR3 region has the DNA TGTGCCATCAGTGAGGAGGGTCTCGGTGGAAACACCATATATTTT. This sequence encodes CAISEEGLGGNTIYF.

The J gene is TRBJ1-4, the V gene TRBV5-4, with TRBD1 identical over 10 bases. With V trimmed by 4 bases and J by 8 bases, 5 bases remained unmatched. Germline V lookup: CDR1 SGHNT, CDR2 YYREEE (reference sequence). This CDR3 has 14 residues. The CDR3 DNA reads TGTGCCAGCAGCCGACAGGGGGCGACGGAAAAACTGTTTTTT. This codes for CASSRQGATEKLFF.

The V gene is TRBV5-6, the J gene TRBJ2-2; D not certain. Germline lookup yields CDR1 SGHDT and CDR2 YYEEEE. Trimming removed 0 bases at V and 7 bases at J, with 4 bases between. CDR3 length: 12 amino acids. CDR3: CASSLGIGELFF. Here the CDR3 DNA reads TGTGCCAGCAGCTTGGGTATCGGGGAGCTGTTTTTT.

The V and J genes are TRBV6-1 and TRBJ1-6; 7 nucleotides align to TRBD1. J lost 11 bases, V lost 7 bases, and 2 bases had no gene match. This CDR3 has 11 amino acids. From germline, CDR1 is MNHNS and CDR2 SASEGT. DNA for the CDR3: TGTGCCAGCAAAGGGGGCCCACCCCTCCACTTT. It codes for CASKGGPPLHF.

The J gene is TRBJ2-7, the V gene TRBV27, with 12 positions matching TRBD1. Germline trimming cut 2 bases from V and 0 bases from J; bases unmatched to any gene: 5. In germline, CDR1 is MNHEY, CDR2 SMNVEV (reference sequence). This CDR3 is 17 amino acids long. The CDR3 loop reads CASSLGTGGSSSYEQYF. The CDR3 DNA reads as TGTGCCAGCAGTTTAGGGACAGGGGGCTCAAGCTCCTACGAGCAGTACTTC.

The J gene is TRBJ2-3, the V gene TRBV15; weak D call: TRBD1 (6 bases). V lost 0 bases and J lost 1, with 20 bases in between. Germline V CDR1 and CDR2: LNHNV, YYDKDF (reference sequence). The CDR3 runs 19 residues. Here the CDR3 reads CATSRDYRGQGSGTDTQYF. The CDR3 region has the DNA TGTGCCACCAGCAGAGATTATCGGGGTCAGGGGTCTGGCACAGATACGCAGTATTTT. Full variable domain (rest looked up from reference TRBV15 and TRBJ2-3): DAMVIQNPRYQVTQFGKPVTLSCSQTLNHNVMYWYQQKSSQAPKLLFHYYDKDFNNEADTPDNFQSRRPNTSFCFLDIRSPGLGDTAMYLCATSRDYRGQGSGTDTQYFGPGTRLTVL.

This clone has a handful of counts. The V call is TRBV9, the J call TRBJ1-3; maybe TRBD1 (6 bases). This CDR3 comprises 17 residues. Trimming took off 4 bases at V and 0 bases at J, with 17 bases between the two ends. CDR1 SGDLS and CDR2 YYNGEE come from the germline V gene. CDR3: CASSTNHYRDSGNTIYF. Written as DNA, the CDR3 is TGTGCCAGCAGCACCAACCATTACAGGGACTCTGGAAACACCATATATTTT.

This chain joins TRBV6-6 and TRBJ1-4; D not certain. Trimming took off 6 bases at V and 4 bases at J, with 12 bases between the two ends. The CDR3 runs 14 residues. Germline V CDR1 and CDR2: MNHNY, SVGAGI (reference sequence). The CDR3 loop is CASSPTAGNEKLFF. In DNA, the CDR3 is TGTGCCAGCAGCCCAACAGCGGGTAATGAAAAACTGTTTTTT.

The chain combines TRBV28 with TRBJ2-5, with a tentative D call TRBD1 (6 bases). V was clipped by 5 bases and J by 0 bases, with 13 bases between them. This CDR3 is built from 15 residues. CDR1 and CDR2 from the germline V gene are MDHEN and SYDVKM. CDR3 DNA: TGTGCCAGCAGTACAGGGAGTAAGTACCAAGAGACCCAGTACTTC. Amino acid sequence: CASSTGSKYQETQYF.

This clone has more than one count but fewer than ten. The CDR3 here is CASTLTSGRANEQFF. The CDR3 region has the DNA TGTGCCAGCACCCTGACTAGCGGGAGAGCCAATGAGCAGTTCTTC. This chain connects TRBV7-6 to TRBJ2-1; TRBD2 matches 12 bases. J gave up 6 bases and V 7 bases, and 7 bases lay outside the gene matches. CDR3 length: 15 amino acids. Germline loops: CDR1 SGHVS, CDR2 FNYEAQ.

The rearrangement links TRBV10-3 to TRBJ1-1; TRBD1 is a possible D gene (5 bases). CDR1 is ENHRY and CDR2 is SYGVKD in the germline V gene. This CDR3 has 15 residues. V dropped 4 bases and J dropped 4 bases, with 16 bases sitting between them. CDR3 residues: CAISGQGAETTEAFF. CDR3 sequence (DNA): TGTGCCATCAGTGGGCAGGGCGCCGAGACCACTGAAGCTTTCTTT.

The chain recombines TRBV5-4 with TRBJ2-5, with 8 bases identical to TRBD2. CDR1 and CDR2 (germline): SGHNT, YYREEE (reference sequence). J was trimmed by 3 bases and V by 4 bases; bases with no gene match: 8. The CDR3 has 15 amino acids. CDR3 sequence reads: CASSPRSAGEETQYF. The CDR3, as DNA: TGTGCCAGCAGCCCTCGTTCAGCGGGAGAAGAGACCCAGTACTTC.

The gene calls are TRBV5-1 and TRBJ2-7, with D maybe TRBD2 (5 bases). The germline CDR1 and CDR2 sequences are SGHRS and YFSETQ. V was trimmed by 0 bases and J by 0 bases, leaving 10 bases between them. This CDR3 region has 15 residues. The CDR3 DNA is TGCGCCAGCAGCTTGGTATTTGGGAGCTCCTACGAGCAGTACTTC. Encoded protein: CASSLVFGSSYEQYF.

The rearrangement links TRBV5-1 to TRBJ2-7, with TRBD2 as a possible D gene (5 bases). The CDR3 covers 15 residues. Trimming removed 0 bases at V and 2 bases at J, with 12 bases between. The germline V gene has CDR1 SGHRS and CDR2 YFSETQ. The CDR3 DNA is TGCGCCAGCAGCTTGGAGGCGGGTCCAACCTACGAGCAGTACTTC. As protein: CASSLEAGPTYEQYF.

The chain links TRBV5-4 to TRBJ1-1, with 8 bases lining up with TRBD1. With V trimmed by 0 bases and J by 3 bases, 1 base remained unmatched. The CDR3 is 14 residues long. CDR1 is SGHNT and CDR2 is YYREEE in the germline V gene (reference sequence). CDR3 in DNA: TGTGCCAGCAGCTTGGACAGGGGGGACACTGAAGCTTTCTTT. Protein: CASSLDRGDTEAFF. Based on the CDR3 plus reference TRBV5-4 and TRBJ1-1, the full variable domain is ETGVTQSPTHLIKTRGQQVTLRCSSQSGHNTVSWYQQALGQGPQFIFQYYREEENGRGNFPPRFSGLQFPNYSSELNVNALELDDSALYLCASSLDRGDTEAFFGQGTRLTVV.

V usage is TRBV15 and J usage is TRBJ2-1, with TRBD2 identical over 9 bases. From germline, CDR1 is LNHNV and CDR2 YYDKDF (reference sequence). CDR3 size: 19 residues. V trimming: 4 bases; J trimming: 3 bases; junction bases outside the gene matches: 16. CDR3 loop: CATSKSALAGGRLYNEQFF. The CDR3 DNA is TGTGCCACCAGCAAATCCGCTCTGGCGGGGGGGCGTCTCTACAATGAGCAGTTCTTC.

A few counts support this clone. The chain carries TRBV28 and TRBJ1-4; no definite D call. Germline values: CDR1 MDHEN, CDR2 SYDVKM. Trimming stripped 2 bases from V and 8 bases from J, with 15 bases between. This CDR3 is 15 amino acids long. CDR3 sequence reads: CASSLGRDFGEKLFF. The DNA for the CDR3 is TGTGCCAGCAGTTTAGGGCGGGATTTTGGGGAAAAACTGTTTTTT.

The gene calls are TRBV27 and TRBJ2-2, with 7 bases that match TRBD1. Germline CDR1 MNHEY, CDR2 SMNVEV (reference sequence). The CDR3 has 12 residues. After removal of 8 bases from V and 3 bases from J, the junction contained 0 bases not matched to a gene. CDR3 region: CASQGDTGELFF. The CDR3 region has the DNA TGTGCCAGCCAGGGGGACACCGGGGAGCTGTTTTTT.

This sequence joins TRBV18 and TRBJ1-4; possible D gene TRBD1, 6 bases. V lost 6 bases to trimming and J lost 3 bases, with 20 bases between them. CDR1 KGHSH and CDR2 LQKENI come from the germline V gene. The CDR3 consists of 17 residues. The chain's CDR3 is CASSPRATGLANEKLFF. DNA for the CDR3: TGTGCCAGCTCGCCAAGGGCCACAGGGCTAGCTAATGAAAAACTGTTTTTT.

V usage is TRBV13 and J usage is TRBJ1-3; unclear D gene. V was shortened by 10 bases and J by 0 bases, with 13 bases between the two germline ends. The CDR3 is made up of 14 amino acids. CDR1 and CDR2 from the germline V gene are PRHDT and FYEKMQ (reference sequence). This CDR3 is CATRTYRSGNTIYF. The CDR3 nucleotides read TGTGCCACCCGGACTTACCGCTCTGGAAACACCATATATTTT. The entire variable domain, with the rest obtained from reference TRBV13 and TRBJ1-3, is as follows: AAGVIQSPRHLIKEKRETATLKCYPIPRHDTVYWYQQGPGQDPQFLISFYEKMQSDKGSIPDRFSAQQFSDYHSELNMSSLELGDSALYFCATRTYRSGNTIYFGEGSWLTVV.

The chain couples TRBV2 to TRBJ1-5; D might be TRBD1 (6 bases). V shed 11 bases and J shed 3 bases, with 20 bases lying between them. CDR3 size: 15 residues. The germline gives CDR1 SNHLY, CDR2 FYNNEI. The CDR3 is CAYREVGEANQPQHF. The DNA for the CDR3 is TGTGCCTACAGGGAAGTGGGAGAGGCCAATCAGCCCCAGCATTTT.

The CDR3 bases are TGTGCCAGCAGTTTGCCAGGAAGCTCCTACGAGCAGTACTTC. Translation: CASSLPGSSYEQYF. V gene TRBV28 combines with J gene TRBJ2-7; no clear D. The germline CDR1 and CDR2 sequences are MDHEN and SYDVKM. The CDR3 sequence is 14 residues long. V lost 3 bases, J lost 0 bases, and 9 bases lay in between.

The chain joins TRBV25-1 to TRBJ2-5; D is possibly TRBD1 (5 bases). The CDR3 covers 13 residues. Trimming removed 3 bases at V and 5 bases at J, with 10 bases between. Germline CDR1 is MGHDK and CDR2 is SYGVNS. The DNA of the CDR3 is TGTGCCAGCAGTGAGCAGGGTTTGGAGACCCAGTACTTC. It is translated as CASSEQGLETQYF.

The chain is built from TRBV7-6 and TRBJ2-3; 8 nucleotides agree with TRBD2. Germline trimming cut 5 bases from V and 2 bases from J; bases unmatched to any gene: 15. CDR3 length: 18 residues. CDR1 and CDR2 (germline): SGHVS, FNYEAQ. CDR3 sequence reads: CASSAGTRASGYTDTQYF. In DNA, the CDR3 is TGTGCCAGCAGCGCCGGGACTAGGGCGTCGGGATACACAGATACGCAGTATTTT.